These 29 T cell receptor beta chains share one sample of origin, sequenced in a study of blood T cell repertoires in COVID-19. Sequencing was performed with immunoSEQ multiplex PCR; in TCRdb, only in-frame clones are kept and a portion is missing. Found here are hundreds of thousands of clones, roughly 84% of them singletons; the top ten hold approximately 18%. Input material: peripheral blood. All receptors derive from a woman aged 80 or over with active or convalescent COVID-19.

The chain couples TRBV7-9 to TRBJ1-1; 7 bases are a match to TRBD1. The CDR3 spans 14 residues. Trimming at V came to 5 bases and at J to 0 bases, leaving 3 bases not matched to a gene. CDR1 and CDR2 from the germline V gene are SEHNR and FQNEAQ (reference sequence). The CDR3 sequence: CASSRTGVNTEAFF. The CDR3 DNA is TGTGCCAGCAGCCGTACAGGGGTGAACACTGAAGCTTTCTTT.

The V call is TRBV7-2, the J call TRBJ2-1; tentative D call: TRBD2 (6 bases). The CDR3 consists of 17 residues. Trimming took 2 bases from V and 0 from J, leaving 14 bases between them. Germline CDR1 reads SGHTA; CDR2 reads FQGNSA. The CDR3 spells CASSLRGTASSYNEQFF. For the CDR3, the DNA is TGTGCCAGCAGCTTACGAGGGACTGCGAGCTCCTACAATGAGCAGTTCTTC.

This clone was seen a single time. The V call is TRBV7-9, the J call TRBJ1-1; 7 bases are shared with TRBD1. CDR3 length equals 15 residues. CDR1 is SEHNR, CDR2 FQNEAQ, per germline (reference sequence). With V trimmed by 5 bases and J by 1 base, 7 bases remained unmatched. Here the CDR3 DNA reads TGTGCCAGCAGCCCGAGACAGGGTTCGAACACTGAAGCTTTCTTT. Translation gives CASSPRQGSNTEAFF.

This chain connects TRBV18 to TRBJ2-7; 8 bases line up with TRBD2. Germline CDR1 KGHSH, CDR2 LQKENI. CDR3 size: 14 residues. J lost 3 bases, V lost 6 bases, and 7 bases had no gene match. The CDR3 coding sequence is TGTGCCAGCTCCCCAGCGGGAGAGGGCTACGAGCAGTACTTC. This gives the protein CASSPAGEGYEQYF.

V usage is TRBV2 and J usage is TRBJ1-5; a possible D gene is TRBD1 (6 bases). V dropped 6 bases and J dropped 2 bases, with 14 bases sitting between them. Germline V CDR1 and CDR2: SNHLY, FYNNEI. The CDR3 totals 15 residues. DNA for the CDR3: TGTGCCAGCAGGGACAGAGGACAGCGCAATCAGCCCCAGCATTTT. Protein sequence: CASRDRGQRNQPQHF.

The gene calls are TRBV2 and TRBJ2-7, with a weak D call TRBD1 (5 bases). V was cut by 5 bases and J by 5 bases, with 16 bases left in between. Germline V gene lookup returns CDR1 SNHLY and CDR2 FYNNEI. The CDR3 covers 14 residues. CDR3 protein: CASSPLEGADEQYF. DNA for the CDR3: TGTGCCAGCAGTCCGTTAGAAGGGGCCGACGAGCAGTACTTC.

This chain joins TRBV5-4 and TRBJ2-5; D is possibly TRBD2 (6 bases). In germline, CDR1 is SGHNT, CDR2 YYREEE (reference sequence). V dropped 0 bases and J dropped 4 bases, with 7 bases sitting between them. The CDR3 sequence is 13 residues long. CDR3 sequence reads: CASSLAGGETQYF. CDR3 nucleotide sequence: TGTGCCAGCAGCTTGGCCGGGGGAGAGACCCAGTACTTC.

The rearrangement links TRBV12-5 to TRBJ2-5; possible D gene TRBD1, 6 bases. V shed 7 bases and J shed 0 bases, with 12 bases lying between them. Germline CDR1 is LGHNT and CDR2 is FRNRAP. CDR3 length equals 14 residues. In DNA, the CDR3 is TGTGCTAGTGTCGGCAGGGGTTACCAAGAGACCCAGTACTTC. This gives the protein CASVGRGYQETQYF.

The chain couples TRBV4-3 to TRBJ2-2, with TRBD1 matching 7 bases. V shed 0 bases, J shed 4 bases, and the junction held 5 bases outside the gene matches. The CDR3 length is 16 residues. Germline V gene data show CDR1 as LGHNA and CDR2 as YSLEER. CDR3 amino acids: CASSQDGTASTGELFF. The CDR3 nucleotides read TGCGCCAGCAGCCAAGACGGGACAGCCAGCACCGGGGAGCTGTTTTTT.

The rearrangement joins TRBV27 to TRBJ1-2; D might be TRBD1 (5 bases). The CDR3 has 16 amino acids. Deletions cut 0 bases from V and 0 bases from J, with 11 bases between. Germline-derived CDR1 and CDR2 are MNHEY and SMNVEV (reference sequence). The CDR3 DNA sequence: TGTGCCAGCAGTTTATCGTATGGGGCTGCTAACTATGGCTACACCTTC. As protein: CASSLSYGAANYGYTF.

J is TRBJ2-7 and V is TRBV6-6; D possibly corresponds to TRBD2 (6 bases). This CDR3 spans 16 amino acids. V was trimmed by 2 bases and J by 0 bases, leaving 14 bases between them. The germline V gene encodes CDR1 MNHNY and CDR2 SVGAGI (reference sequence). The CDR3 loop is CASSYHAGLSSYEQYF. DNA of the CDR3: TGTGCCAGCAGTTACCACGCGGGACTCAGCTCCTACGAGCAGTACTTC.

J is TRBJ2-2 and V is TRBV6-6; 8 nucleotides align to TRBD2. The V gene end was trimmed by 6 bases and the J gene end by 7 bases; junction bases not matched to a gene: 10. Germline-derived CDR1 and CDR2 are MNHNY and SVGAGI (reference sequence). This CDR3 contains 15 residues. This CDR3 is CASSLRTSISGELFF. CDR3 DNA: TGTGCCAGCAGCCTTCGGACTAGCATCAGCGGGGAGCTGTTTTTT.

This chain links TRBV7-2 with TRBJ1-5; D remains ambiguous. The CDR3 length is 15 residues. V shed 1 base and J shed 0 bases, with 7 bases lying between them. CDR1 is SGHTA, CDR2 FQGNSA, per germline. The CDR3 nucleotides read TGTGCCAGCAGCTTAGGCCGGGATAGCAATCAGCCCCAGCATTTT. It encodes CASSLGRDSNQPQHF.

The rearrangement joins TRBV7-8 to TRBJ2-7; 7 bases map to TRBD2. The CDR3 runs to 14 residues. The germline V gene has CDR1 SGHVS and CDR2 FQNEAQ. With 1 base clipped from V and 4 bases from J, the junction kept 4 bases outside the gene matches. The DNA for the CDR3 is TGTGCCAGCAGCTTAGTTCGGGGGGAGTACGAGCAGTACTTC. This gives the protein CASSLVRGEYEQYF.

This sequence joins TRBV30 and TRBJ2-7; 11 bases map to TRBD1. This CDR3 has 15 residues. V was pared by 3 bases and J by 2 bases, with 6 bases of the junction left unmatched. Germline-derived CDR1 and CDR2 are GTSNPN and SVGIG (reference sequence). The CDR3 bases are TGTGCCTGGAGCCGGACAGGGGGCTTTCCCTACGAGCAGTACTTC. It is translated as CAWSRTGGFPYEQYF.

The chain uses TRBV29-1 and TRBJ2-1; 10 positions match TRBD2. Trimming at V came to 2 bases and at J to 7 bases, leaving 8 bases not matched to a gene. CDR3 size: 15 residues. Germline CDR1 and CDR2: SQVTM and ANQGSEA. CDR3 sequence: CSVELLAGVDNEQFF. The CDR3 DNA reads as TGCAGCGTTGAACTTCTAGCGGGAGTCGATAATGAGCAGTTCTTC.

This clone was observed a single time. The V gene is TRBV7-9, the J gene TRBJ1-1; a possible D gene is TRBD1 (6 bases). CDR3 length equals 13 residues. The V gene lost 0 bases and the J gene lost 10 bases, with 12 bases spanning the gap. Germline V gene data show CDR1 as SEHNR and CDR2 as FQNEAQ (reference sequence). The CDR3 here is CASSLATGQRAFF. The DNA of the CDR3 is TGTGCCAGCAGCTTAGCTACAGGGCAGCGAGCTTTCTTT.

The V and J genes are TRBV18 and TRBJ2-5; 9 bases are shared with TRBD1. Germline V gene data show CDR1 as KGHSH and CDR2 as LQKENI. Losses at the gene ends were 1 base for V and 4 bases for J; bases not matched to a gene: 4. CDR3 length: 15 residues. In DNA form, the CDR3 reads TGTGCCAGCTCACCACAAGACAGGGGGGCAGAGACCCAGTACTTC. It yields the protein CASSPQDRGAETQYF.

V usage is TRBV28 and J usage is TRBJ1-5; D is ambiguous. There are 12 residues in the CDR3. V gave up 7 bases and J gave up 10 bases, with 14 bases separating them. From germline, CDR1 is MDHEN and CDR2 SYDVKM. Written as DNA, the CDR3 is TGTGCCAGCACCCCCCGTCGAGGTCCCCAGCATTTT. This sequence encodes CASTPRRGPQHF.

V usage is TRBV7-9 and J usage is TRBJ1-2; perhaps TRBD1 as D (6 bases). Trimming took off 5 bases at V and 2 bases at J, with 15 bases between the two ends. Germline lookup yields CDR1 SEHNR and CDR2 FQNEAQ (reference sequence). CDR3 length: 15 amino acids. CDR3 in DNA: TGTGCCAGCAGCATAACAGGGACGTTAAACTATGGCTACACCTTC. The encoded protein is CASSITGTLNYGYTF.

CDR3 DNA: TGTGCCAGCAGCCTAAATCGGGGGTTGGACTATGGCTACACCTTC. Translating it yields CASSLNRGLDYGYTF. The rearrangement joins TRBV7-9 to TRBJ1-2; possibly TRBD1 for D (5 bases). Germline loops: CDR1 SEHNR, CDR2 FQNEAQ (reference sequence). The ends were cut back, 5 bases at V and 3 bases at J, with 16 bases in the middle. The CDR3 contains 15 residues.

The chain links TRBV5-6 to TRBJ1-1; 7 nucleotides align to TRBD1. The ends lost 5 bases at V and 3 bases at J; junction bases unmatched: 16. Germline CDR1 reads SGHDT; CDR2 reads YYEEEE. This CDR3 is 17 amino acids long. The CDR3 DNA reads TGTGCCAGCAGGTCACAGGGGAAAATAGGATATTACACTGAAGCTTTCTTT. Its protein product is CASRSQGKIGYYTEAFF.

V usage is TRBV18 and J usage is TRBJ2-7; the match to TRBD1 covers 9 bases. The CDR3 has 15 residues. Looked up from germline, CDR1 is KGHSH and CDR2 is LQKENI. V lost 6 bases and J lost 6; bases outside the gene matches: 12. CDR3 protein: CASSQNRGQRGEQYF. The CDR3 nucleotides read TGTGCCAGCTCCCAAAACAGGGGGCAAAGAGGCGAGCAGTACTTC.

This clone has at least ten counts. The rearrangement uses TRBV4-1 and TRBJ1-2, with TRBD1 matching 9 bases. CDR1 is MGHRA, CDR2 YSYEKL, per germline. The CDR3 sequence is 15 residues long. J lost 4 bases, V lost 4 bases, and 7 bases had no gene match. CDR3 sequence (DNA): TGCGCCAGCAGCCCTGAGGACAGGGGCGTCTATGGCTACACCTTC. Its protein is CASSPEDRGVYGYTF.

The chain uses TRBV18 and TRBJ1-5; tentatively, D is TRBD1 (6 bases). Trimming pared 0 bases from V and 7 bases from J, leaving 13 bases between. CDR1 and CDR2 (germline): KGHSH, LQKENI. The CDR3 extends over 15 amino acids. This CDR3 reads CASSPPGGPGQPQHF. DNA for the CDR3: TGTGCCAGCTCACCACCGGGGGGGCCGGGACAGCCCCAGCATTTT.

The gene calls are TRBV28 and TRBJ1-2; perhaps TRBD1 as D (6 bases). The CDR3 has 16 amino acids. V dropped 2 bases and J dropped 5 bases, with 18 bases sitting between them. Germline CDR1 reads MDHEN; CDR2 reads SYDVKM. The CDR3 spells CASSLRGRGVAYGYTF. DNA for the CDR3: TGTGCCAGCAGTTTAAGGGGGAGGGGGGTCGCATATGGCTACACCTTC.

The V gene is TRBV7-2, the J gene TRBJ2-1; 16 bases are shared with TRBD2. With V trimmed by 5 bases and J by 9 bases, 10 bases remained unmatched. The V gene's germline CDR1 is SGHTA and CDR2 FQGNSA. The CDR3 runs to 17 residues. CDR3 residues: CASSMGLAGGQRGEQFF. For the CDR3, the DNA is TGTGCCAGCAGCATGGGACTAGCGGGGGGGCAGCGGGGTGAGCAGTTCTTC.

The rearrangement links TRBV23-1 to TRBJ1-2, with 7 positions matching TRBD1. TRBV23-1 is recorded as an ORF, its role being uncertain. This CDR3 is 14 amino acids long. CDR3 nucleotides: TGCGCAGGACCCAAAGACAGGGTGGGATTCGGCTACACCTTC. As protein: CAGPKDRVGFGYTF.

This chain's CDR3 is CASSRTGDQGPQHF. The CDR3 coding sequence is TGTGCCAGTAGTCGGACAGGGGACCAAGGGCCCCAGCATTTT. The V and J genes are TRBV19 and TRBJ1-5, with 9 nucleotides matching TRBD1. Germline V gives CDR1 LNHDA, CDR2 SQIVND (reference sequence). The V gene end was trimmed by 5 bases and the J gene end by 9 bases; junction bases not matched to a gene: 8. The CDR3 runs 14 residues.